This T cell receptor beta chain was sequenced for a study of OX40 agonist ivuxolimab in advanced cancers. Turning to the study itself: With a range of about 23 to 85, age averaged approximately 64 years, and 75% to 90% were male.

General study results and limits: At 0.1 to 3.0 mg/kg and by week 6, clonal expansion occurred in CD4+ and CD8+ blood T cells.

Notes on this clone: The antigen is unknown.

Some clones are missing from TCRdb's copy, which holds only in-frame ones; the method was immunoSEQ multiplex PCR. Of about 74,000 clones listed, about 79% are singletons. Germline V gives CDR1 SSHAT, CDR2 FNYEAQ (reference sequence). V lost 5 bases to trimming and J lost 2 bases; unmatched junction nucleotides: 5. CDR3 size: 14 residues. The receptor's source is an adult with an advanced solid tumor such as melanoma, head and neck, liver or kidney cancer. The sample was CD4+ or CD8+ T cells sorted from blood, taken in a trial of the OX40 agonist ivuxolimab. V gene TRBV7-7 combines with J gene TRBJ2-5; 7 positions match TRBD1. The CDR3, as DNA: TGTGCCAGCAGCCTCCGGGACAGACAAGAGACCCAGTACTTC. Translation: CASSLRDRQETQYF.